This T cell receptor (beta chain) was sequenced for a study of blood T cell repertoires in COVID-19. Overall study context: Sites in the United States, Italy and Spain provided acute and convalescent COVID-19 samples. PBMCs, B-cell-depleted T cells, or T cells provided the cDNA or gDNA that made up the material.

Original handling: Estimates of nucleated cell counts were drawn from the amplification of reference gene primers. Some clones are missing from TCRdb's copy, which holds only in-frame ones; the method was immunoSEQ multiplex PCR. V and J calls plus clone size are reproduced from that table; the DNA served to infer D and trimming. The sample shows 200,000 to 300,000 clones, 70% to 85% of them seen only once. Notes on this clone: This specimen includes other DNA sequences encoding the same CDR3.

The specimen sequenced was peripheral blood. The receptor comes from a woman aged 80 or older with acute or convalescent COVID-19.

The CDR3 sequence: CSVLGQGASTEAFF. The CDR3 bases are TGCAGCGTCTTGGGACAGGGGGCCAGCACTGAAGCTTTCTTT. The J gene is TRBJ1-1, the V gene TRBV29-1, with TRBD1 identical over 12 bases. Germline V gives CDR1 SQVTM, CDR2 ANQGSEA. The CDR3 consists of 14 residues. V gave up 6 bases and J gave up 4 bases; unmatched junction bases: 6.